The clone carrying this T cell receptor beta chain appeared once. The antigen is unknown. Having ophthalmopathy, the donors showed moderate-to-severe activity, CAS ≥3 and NOSPECS ≥4, with disease lasting under 3 months. Serum thyroxine and TRAb, along with clinical symptoms, thyroid ultrasound and orbital computed tomography, were what diagnosis relied on. Amplification of TCR beta CDR3 regions used RNA transcripts. After a first-round RT-PCR with HTBI primers, a second-round multiplex PCR was run. MiXCR, run by TCRdb on the multiplex PCR reads, gives a single entry per CDR3 protein. The sample lists almost 750,000 distinct CDR3 sequences; about 44% were seen once. This record comes from a study of Graves' ophthalmopathy and Graves' hyperthyroidism. General study results and limits: This model predicted ophthalmopathy progression (sensitivity approximately 68%, specificity about 72%). Blood also held most thyroid clonotypes expanded above 0.001 frequency.

Trimming at V came to 3 bases and at J to 11 bases, leaving 6 bases not matched to a gene. This CDR3 has 12 residues. CDR1 is DFQATT, CDR2 SNEGSKA, per germline (reference sequence). V usage is TRBV20-1 and J usage is TRBJ1-5, with 8 bases lining up with TRBD1. The receptor's source is an adult man with Graves' ophthalmopathy. Input material: peripheral blood. CDR3 in amino acids: CSARTGEQTQHF. CDR3 nucleotide sequence: TGCAGTGCTAGGACAGGGGAACAGACCCAGCATTTT.